The 3 T cell receptor beta chains reported below all come from one sample, sequenced in a study of PD-L1 blockade in urothelial cancer. Clones were read by immunoSEQ multiplex PCR, and TCRdb kept only the in-frame ones, dropping some. Among over 50,000 clones listed, about 86% were seen once. The sequencing here drew on PBMCs, taken around atezolizumab (anti-PD-L1) treatment. The receptors were gathered from a man aged 50-59 years with urothelial cancer.

The chain employs TRBV2 and TRBJ2-3, with D maybe TRBD2 (6 bases). Germline V gene data show CDR1 as SNHLY and CDR2 as FYNNEI. The CDR3 length is 16 residues. V gave up 8 bases and J gave up 1 base, with 19 bases separating them. DNA for the CDR3: TGTGCCAGCCCAAAAGGGTCGGGAGTGGGCACAGATACGCAGTATTTT. This translates into CASPKGSGVGTDTQYF. Full variable domain (rest looked up from reference TRBV2 and TRBJ2-3): EPEVTQTPSHQVTQMGQEVILRCVPISNHLYFYWYRQILGQKVEFLVSFYNNEISEKSEIFDDQFSVERPDGSNFTLKIRSTKLEDSAMYFCASPKGSGVGTDTQYFGPGTRLTVL.

A single count supports this clone. V usage is TRBV6-6 and J usage is TRBJ2-1; the match to TRBD2 covers 9 bases. The CDR3 has 16 amino acids. Germline V CDR1 and CDR2: MNHNY, SVGAGI (reference sequence). The ends lost 2 bases at V and 8 bases at J; junction bases unmatched: 10. The CDR3 sequence is CASSYPPASGMDEQFF. The CDR3 DNA reads as TGTGCCAGCAGTTACCCCCCAGCTAGCGGGATGGATGAGCAGTTCTTC.

This chain uses TRBV19 with TRBJ1-1, with D tentatively TRBD1 (5 bases). The CDR3 is made up of 17 amino acids. Germline CDR1 and CDR2: LNHDA and SQIVND (reference sequence). Trimming shortened V by 3 bases and J by 1 base, and 18 bases separated the two germline ends. The CDR3 sequence: CASSIFRISGPNTEAFF. CDR3 coding DNA: TGTGCCAGTAGTATTTTCCGGATTTCAGGGCCGAACACTGAAGCTTTCTTT.